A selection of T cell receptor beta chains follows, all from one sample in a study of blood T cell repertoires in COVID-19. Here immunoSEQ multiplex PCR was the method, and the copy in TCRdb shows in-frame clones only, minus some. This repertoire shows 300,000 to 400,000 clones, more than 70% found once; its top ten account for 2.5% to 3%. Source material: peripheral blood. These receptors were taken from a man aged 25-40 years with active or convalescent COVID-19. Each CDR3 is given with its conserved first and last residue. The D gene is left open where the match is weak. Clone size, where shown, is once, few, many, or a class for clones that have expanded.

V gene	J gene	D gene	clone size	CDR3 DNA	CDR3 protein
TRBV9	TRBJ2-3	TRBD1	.	TGTGCCAGCACCATTGGGGGGGACAGGGAAGATACGCAGTATTTT	CASTIGGDREDTQYF
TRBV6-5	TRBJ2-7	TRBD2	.	TGTGCCAGCAGTCCAAGCGGGAGGCCATCCTACGAGCAGTACTTC	CASSPSGRPSYEQYF
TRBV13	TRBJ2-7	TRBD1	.	TGTGCCAGCAGCATTCCAGGGGGATGGGAGGAGCAGTACTTC	CASSIPGGWEEQYF
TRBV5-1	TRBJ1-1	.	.	TGCGCCAGCAGCTTGGGTGAAGGGAGGAAAGCTTTCTTT	CASSLGEGRKAFF
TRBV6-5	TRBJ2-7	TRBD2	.	TGTGCCAGCAGTTACTTGAGGGAGGGCCCCTACGAGCAGTACTTC	CASSYLREGPYEQYF
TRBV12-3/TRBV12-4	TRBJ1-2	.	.	TGTGCCAGCAGTTTGGCCACGGGTGGCTACACCTTC	CASSLATGGYTF
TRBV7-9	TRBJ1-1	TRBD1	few	TGTGCCAGCAACGTCGCCGGGACAGGGGACACTGAAGCTTTCTTT	CASNVAGTGDTEAFF
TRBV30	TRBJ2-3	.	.	TGTGCCTGGAGTGTACACCCTGGCGATACGCAGTATTTT	CAWSVHPGDTQYF
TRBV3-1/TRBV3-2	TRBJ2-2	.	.	TGTGCCAGCAGCCAAGATGGAGGTGTGGCCGGGGAGCTGTTTTTT	CASSQDGGVAGELFF
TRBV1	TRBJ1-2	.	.	TGCACCAGCAGCCAAGAGGGACTAGAGGAAGTGGTCTATGGCTACACCTTC	CTSSQEGLEEVVYGYTF
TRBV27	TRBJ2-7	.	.	TGTGCCAGCAGTAACAGGGAAGAGCAGTACTTC	CASSNREEQYF
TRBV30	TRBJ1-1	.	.	TGTGCCTGGAGTCAAGGGCGGGCCCCCTGGAACACTGAAGCTTTCTTT	CAWSQGRAPWNTEAFF
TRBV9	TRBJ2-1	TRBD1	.	TGTGCCAGCAGCGCTCCCCAGGACAGGGAGGCCTACAATGAGCAGTTCTTC	CASSAPQDREAYNEQFF
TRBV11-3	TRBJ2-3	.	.	TGTGCCAGCAGAGGGGTCCAGAGCACAGATACGCAGTATTTT	CASRGVQSTDTQYF
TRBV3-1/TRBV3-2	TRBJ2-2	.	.	TGTGCCAGCAGCCAAGAGGCCAGGGTCACCGGGGAGCTGTTTTTT	CASSQEARVTGELFF